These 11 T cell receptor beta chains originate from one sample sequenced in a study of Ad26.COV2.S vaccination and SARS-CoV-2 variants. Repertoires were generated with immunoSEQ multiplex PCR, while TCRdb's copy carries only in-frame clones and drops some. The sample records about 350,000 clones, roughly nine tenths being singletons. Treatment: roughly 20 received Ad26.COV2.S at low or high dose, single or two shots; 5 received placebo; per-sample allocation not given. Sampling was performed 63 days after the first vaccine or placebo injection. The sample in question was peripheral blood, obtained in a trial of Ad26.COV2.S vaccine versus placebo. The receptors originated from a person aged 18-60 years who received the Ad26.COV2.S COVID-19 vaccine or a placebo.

The CDR3 DNA reads TGTGCCTGGAGTGGGGACAGGCTCAATGAGCAGTTCTTC. Protein: CAWSGDRLNEQFF. The chain has TRBV30 and TRBJ2-1, with 8 bases that match TRBD1. The CDR3 covers 13 residues. The germline CDR1 and CDR2 sequences are GTSNPN and SVGIG (reference sequence). V was clipped by 1 base and J by 6 bases; unmatched bases: 2.

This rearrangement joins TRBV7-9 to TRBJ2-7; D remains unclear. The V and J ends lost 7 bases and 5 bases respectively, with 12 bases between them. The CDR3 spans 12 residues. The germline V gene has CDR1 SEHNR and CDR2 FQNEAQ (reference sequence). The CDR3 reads CASTHEYHEQYF. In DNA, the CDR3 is TGTGCCAGCACCCACGAGTACCACGAGCAGTACTTC.

As DNA, the CDR3 is TGTGCCAGCAGTTACCCTCGGAGGGGAGGGCACGAGCAGTACTTC. Protein product: CASSYPRRGGHEQYF. The chain has TRBV6-2 or TRBV6-3 and TRBJ2-7; 7 positions agree with TRBD2. This CDR3 is 15 amino acids long. Looked up from germline, CDR1 is MNHEY and CDR2 is SVGEGT. V gave up 2 bases and J gave up 5 bases; unmatched junction bases: 9.

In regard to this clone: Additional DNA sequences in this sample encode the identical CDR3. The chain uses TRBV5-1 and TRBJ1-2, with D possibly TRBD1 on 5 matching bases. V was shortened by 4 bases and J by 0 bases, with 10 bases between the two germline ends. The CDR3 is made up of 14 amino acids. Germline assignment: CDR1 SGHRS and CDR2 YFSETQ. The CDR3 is CASSPQGPNYGYTF. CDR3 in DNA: TGCGCCAGCAGCCCCCAGGGTCCTAACTATGGCTACACCTTC.

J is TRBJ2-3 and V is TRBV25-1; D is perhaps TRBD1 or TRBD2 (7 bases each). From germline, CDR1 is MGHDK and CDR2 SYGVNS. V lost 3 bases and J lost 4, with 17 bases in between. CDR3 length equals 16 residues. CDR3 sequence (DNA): TGTGCCAGCAGTGATAGCAGGGGGGGTGTGGCAGATACGCAGTATTTT. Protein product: CASSDSRGGVADTQYF.

The DNA of the CDR3 is TGTGCCATCAGCCCCGGAACGGTCCTCTCCAATGAGCAGTTCTTC. Protein product: CAISPGTVLSNEQFF. The chain has TRBV10-3 and TRBJ2-1, with D hard to call. The germline V and J ends were trimmed by 6 bases and 6 bases, with 18 bases remaining between them. Germline V CDR1 and CDR2: ENHRY, SYGVKD. CDR3 length: 15 amino acids.

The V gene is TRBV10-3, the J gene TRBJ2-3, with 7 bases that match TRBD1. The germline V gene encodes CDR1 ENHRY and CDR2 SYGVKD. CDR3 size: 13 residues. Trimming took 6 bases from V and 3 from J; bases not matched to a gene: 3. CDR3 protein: CAIRPGGTDTQYF. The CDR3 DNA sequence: TGTGCCATCAGGCCAGGGGGAACAGATACGCAGTATTTT.

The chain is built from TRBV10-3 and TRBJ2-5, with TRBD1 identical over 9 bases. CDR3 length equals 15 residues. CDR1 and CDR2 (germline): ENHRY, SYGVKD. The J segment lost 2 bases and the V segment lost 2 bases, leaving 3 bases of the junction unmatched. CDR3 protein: CAISENGQGQETQYF. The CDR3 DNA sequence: TGTGCCATCAGTGAGAACGGACAGGGGCAAGAGACCCAGTACTTC.

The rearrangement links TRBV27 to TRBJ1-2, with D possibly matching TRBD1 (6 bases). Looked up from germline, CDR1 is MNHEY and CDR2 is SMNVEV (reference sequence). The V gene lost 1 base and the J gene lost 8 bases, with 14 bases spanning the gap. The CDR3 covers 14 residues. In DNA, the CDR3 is TGTGCCAGCAGTTTATACAGGGAGGTGCGAGGCTACACCTTC. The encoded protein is CASSLYREVRGYTF.

The CDR3 here is CASSPLSQGNTEAFF. The CDR3 DNA sequence: TGTGCCAGCTCACCACTGTCGCAGGGGAACACTGAAGCTTTCTTT. V is TRBV18 and J is TRBJ1-1, with D possibly TRBD1 on 5 matching bases. The CDR3 extends over 15 amino acids. The V gene lost 1 base and the J gene lost 1 base, with 10 bases spanning the gap. Germline CDR1 and CDR2: KGHSH and LQKENI.

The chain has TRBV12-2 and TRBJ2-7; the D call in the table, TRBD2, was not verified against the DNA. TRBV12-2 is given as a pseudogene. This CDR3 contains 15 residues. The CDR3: CASRLEAGTEYEQYF. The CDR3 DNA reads TGTGCAAGTCGCTTAGAAGCCGGGACTGAATACGAGCAGTACTTC.